This T cell receptor (beta chain) came from a study of resident and recirculating memory T cells in vitiligo. Findings of the study overall: No unique dominant TCR clone was found in vitiligo lesions.

The ends lost 1 base at V and 4 bases at J; junction bases unmatched: 8. The length of the CDR3 is 17 residues. Germline V lookup: CDR1 LGHNA, CDR2 YNFKEQ. Confetti depigmentation, marking active vitiligo, was absent in these patients. As concerns this clone: Its antigen remains unidentified.

The repertoire was sequenced with immunoSEQ multiplex PCR; TCRdb's copy has only in-frame clones and lacks some. The sample carries about 42,000 clones, about nine tenths recorded once. The material sequenced was blood. The TCR sequence derives from a male donor with vitiligo. This chain links TRBV4-2 with TRBJ2-1, with 9 bases matching TRBD2. In nucleotides, the CDR3 is TGTGCCAGCAGCCAAGCATCGAGCGGGGGGAGATACAATGAGCAGTTCTTC. Residues: CASSQASSGGRYNEQFF.